The clone carrying this T cell receptor (beta chain) appeared many times. Its matching antigen is unknown. The data belong to a study of post-analysis software for immune sequencing data. In the study overall: Both relapsing-remitting and secondary progressive multiple sclerosis featured among the disease courses, as did progressive-relapsing multiple sclerosis. Whole-study results and caveats: The F measure placed samples prepared in the same batch into strongly shared clusters. Patients carried roughly five TRBV segments more frequently than controls did, and TRBV5-6, TRBV5-1 and TRBV20-1 were among them.

V lost 0 bases, J lost 3 bases, and 6 bases lay in between. Germline-derived CDR1 and CDR2 are SGHTA and FQGNSA. The CDR3 has 15 amino acids. The library was made from cDNA and included unique molecular identifiers. The source material, about 0.95 to 10 million T cells, gave rise to about 500,000 cDNA molecules. Using its own MiXCR run on the PCR reads, TCRdb lists one record per CDR3 protein. The sample records about 800,000 distinct CDR3 sequences, about 32% being singletons. The source of this sequence is a girl aged 10 to 17 with multiple sclerosis. Sequenced: blood. The chain couples TRBV7-2 to TRBJ2-6, with D uncertain. This CDR3 reads CASSLAGRGANVLTF. The CDR3 DNA follows: TGTGCCAGCAGCTTAGCGGGCCGTGGGGCCAACGTCCTGACTTTC.